This entry lists 2 T cell receptor beta chains sequenced from one sample in a study of STAT5B mutations in CD4+ large granular lymphocyte leukemia. Produced via immunoSEQ multiplex PCR; TCRdb's table is partial and in-frame only. The table includes some 30,000 clones, 71% detected once. The specimen was CD4+ T cells from blood buffy coats. The receptors shown here come from a human donor in good health.

This chain connects TRBV29-1 to TRBJ2-3; D not certain. CDR1 and CDR2 from the germline V gene are SQVTM and ANQGSEA. The CDR3 has 12 residues. The V gene lost 4 bases and the J gene lost 2 bases, with 7 bases spanning the gap. The CDR3 bases are TGCAGCGTTGGGACCTCCACAGATACGCAGTATTTT. Its translation: CSVGTSTDTQYF.

The rearrangement links TRBV13 to TRBJ1-5; D is perhaps TRBD1 (6 bases). There are 16 residues in the CDR3. V lost 5 bases to trimming and J lost 0 bases, with 14 bases between them. Looked up from germline, CDR1 is PRHDT and CDR2 is FYEKMQ (reference sequence). CDR3 sequence: CASSPGGGRSNQPQHF. The CDR3 nucleotides read TGTGCCAGCAGCCCAGGTGGGGGGCGTAGCAATCAGCCCCAGCATTTT.